What follows describes a single T cell receptor (beta chain). Germline V gives CDR1 KGHSH, CDR2 LQKENI. Trimming left V 6 bases short and J 0 bases short, with 12 bases between. The CDR3 runs to 15 residues. This record comes from a study of OX40 agonist ivuxolimab in advanced cancers. Generated by immunoSEQ multiplex PCR, the TCRdb table keeps only in-frame clones and is missing some. Among 87,000 or so clones, approximately 90% were seen once, and the ten largest hold 1.5% to 2%. The source material was CD4+ or CD8+ T cells sorted from blood, sampled in a trial of the OX40 agonist ivuxolimab. V gene TRBV18 combines with J gene TRBJ1-5, with D unresolved. The TCR originated in an adult with an advanced solid tumor such as melanoma, head and neck, liver or kidney cancer. The CDR3 region has the DNA TGTGCCAGCTCCCCCGGACGGAATAGCAATCAGCCCCAGCATTTT. Its translation: CASSPGRNSNQPQHF.